The 30 T cell receptor beta chains listed next were all sequenced from one sample in a study of T cell changes during pregnancy in multiple sclerosis. The data were produced by immunoSEQ multiplex PCR, yet TCRdb's version contains in-frame clones alone and is incomplete. The profile covers 65,000 to 75,000 clones, with roughly 92% appearing a single time and under 3.5% taken by the ten largest. Sequenced here: CD8+ T cells from peripheral blood mononuclear cells, sampled in the third trimester of pregnancy. Receptors were obtained from a female donor in good health, enrolled as a control in a pregnancy study.

V usage is TRBV27 and J usage is TRBJ1-2, with D possibly TRBD1 on 5 matching bases. Germline CDR1 is MNHEY and CDR2 is SMNVEV (reference sequence). The CDR3 loop spans 14 amino acids. Trimming pared 3 bases from V and 2 bases from J, leaving 10 bases between. The CDR3 DNA sequence: TGTGCCAGCAGTTTCGGGCAGGGCAACTATGGCTACACCTTC. Its protein product is CASSFGQGNYGYTF.

This clone has only a few counts. The chain recombines TRBV7-6 with TRBJ1-2; D ambiguous. Between the trimmed V and J ends, which lost 4 bases and 1 base, there was a span of 10 bases. Germline V CDR1 and CDR2: SGHVS, FNYEAQ. The CDR3 sequence is 14 residues long. The chain's CDR3 is CASSSGSVNYGYTF. In DNA, the CDR3 is TGTGCCAGCAGCTCAGGTTCTGTTAACTATGGCTACACCTTC.

This rearrangement joins TRBV4-2 to TRBJ2-7; 7 bases line up with TRBD2. This CDR3 has 16 residues. The V gene's germline CDR1 is LGHNA and CDR2 YNFKEQ. With 3 bases clipped from V and 11 bases from J, the junction kept 19 bases outside the gene matches. CDR3 DNA sequence: TGTGCCAGCAGCCAGGATACCGGGACTAACCTTGTTCCAGAGTACTTC. Translating it yields CASSQDTGTNLVPEYF.

This clone was detected once. The chain uses TRBV29-1 and TRBJ1-2; TRBD1 matches 12 bases. This CDR3 spans 16 amino acids. Losses at the gene ends were 3 bases for V and 3 bases for J; bases not matched to a gene: 8. The germline V gene encodes CDR1 SQVTM and CDR2 ANQGSEA. The CDR3 reads CSVEGQGAPTHYGYTF. CDR3 in DNA: TGCAGCGTTGAGGGACAGGGGGCGCCGACACACTATGGCTACACCTTC.

This chain links TRBV19 with TRBJ2-7, with 11 positions matching TRBD2. Germline trimming cut 6 bases from V and 2 bases from J; bases unmatched to any gene: 6. CDR3 length: 15 residues. Germline CDR1 and CDR2: LNHDA and SQIVND (reference sequence). CDR3 sequence: CASSAGTSGTYEQYF. The CDR3, as DNA: TGTGCCAGTAGCGCCGGGACTAGCGGAACCTACGAGCAGTACTTC.

This sequence joins TRBV7-9 and TRBJ1-1; no reliable D call. In germline, CDR1 is SEHNR, CDR2 FQNEAQ (reference sequence). Trimming took off 2 bases at V and 1 base at J, with 11 bases between the two ends. This CDR3 spans 15 amino acids. The CDR3 nucleotides read TGTGCCAGCAGCTTAAACACATATCGGAACACTGAAGCTTTCTTT. Translated: CASSLNTYRNTEAFF.

J is TRBJ1-1 and V is TRBV7-9, with 10 positions matching TRBD1. With V trimmed by 5 bases and J by 3 bases, 9 bases remained unmatched. The length of the CDR3 is 16 residues. Per the germline V gene, CDR1 is SEHNR and CDR2 is FQNEAQ (reference sequence). CDR3 protein: CASSLGDRGTDTEAFF. CDR3 coding DNA: TGTGCCAGCAGCCTAGGGGACAGGGGCACGGACACTGAAGCTTTCTTT.

The chain employs TRBV7-2 and TRBJ1-1; no firm D call. Germline V CDR1 and CDR2: SGHTA, FQGNSA. The CDR3 runs to 13 residues. The V end lost 0 bases, the J end lost 8 bases, and 10 bases lay between the germline ends. The CDR3 DNA is TGTGCCAGCAGCTTAGCCACGGCAGGCGAAGCTTTCTTT. Translation: CASSLATAGEAFF.

The chain recombines TRBV4-3 with TRBJ1-2; D gene unclear. Trimming cost V 1 base and J 4 bases, with 13 bases left between them. The CDR3 sequence is 15 residues long. Germline V gives CDR1 LGHNA, CDR2 YSLEER. DNA for the CDR3: TGCGCCAGCAGCCAAGTCGGGGAGAGGGTCTATGGCTACACCTTC. This translates into CASSQVGERVYGYTF.

The rearrangement joins TRBV27 to TRBJ1-4; 11 positions agree with TRBD1. From germline, CDR1 is MNHEY and CDR2 SMNVEV (reference sequence). The CDR3 consists of 15 residues. The V and J ends lost 10 bases and 4 bases, in that order; junction bases with no gene match: 8. The CDR3 here is CATQGGTGGNEKLFF. CDR3 DNA: TGTGCCACCCAGGGGGGGACAGGGGGTAATGAAAAACTGTTTTTT.

This chain links TRBV7-9 with TRBJ2-1, with TRBD1 matching 8 bases. CDR1 SEHNR and CDR2 FQNEAQ come from the germline V gene (reference sequence). The CDR3 is 15 amino acids. V trimming: 5 bases; J trimming: 5 bases; junction bases outside the gene matches: 8. The CDR3 reads CASSPSGTGDNEQFF. For the CDR3, the DNA is TGTGCCAGCAGCCCTTCCGGGACAGGCGACAATGAGCAGTTCTTC.

The chain couples TRBV13 to TRBJ2-7; 7 bases fit TRBD1. V trimming: 1 base; J trimming: 2 bases; junction bases outside the gene matches: 2. This CDR3 comprises 14 residues. Germline CDR1 is PRHDT and CDR2 is FYEKMQ (reference sequence). CDR3 nucleotide sequence: TGTGCCAGCAGCTTAGAGGGGGCTGCCTACGAGCAGTACTTC. Translation: CASSLEGAAYEQYF.

This clone was recorded once. The chain is built from TRBV10-2 and TRBJ1-1; no reliable D call. The germline V gene has CDR1 WSHSY and CDR2 SAAADI. V was shortened by 6 bases and J by 8 bases, with 10 bases between the two germline ends. The CDR3 is 11 residues long. CDR3 coding DNA: TGCGCCAGCAGCGGAGCACTCGAAGCTTTCTTT. Amino acids: CASSGALEAFF.

This clone came up once. The genes are TRBV30 and TRBJ2-3; a weak D match, TRBD2 (5 bases). The V and J ends lost 1 base and 2 bases respectively, with 13 bases between them. The CDR3 loop spans 15 amino acids. Germline CDR1 reads GTSNPN; CDR2 reads SVGIG (reference sequence). Here the CDR3 DNA reads TGTGCCTGGAGTGATTTAACTAGAAACACAGATACGCAGTATTTT. Its translation: CAWSDLTRNTDTQYF.

This clone was detected a few times. The chain couples TRBV7-6 to TRBJ1-2; D unclear. From germline, CDR1 is SGHVS and CDR2 FNYEAQ. The CDR3 is 14 residues long. V lost 5 bases, J lost 2 bases, and 12 bases lay in between. In nucleotides, the CDR3 is TGTGCCAGCAGCCCTCGTATCGAGAACTATGGCTACACCTTC. It yields the protein CASSPRIENYGYTF.

The chain joins TRBV15 to TRBJ2-2; 7 bases fit TRBD2. This CDR3 is 15 amino acids long. Trimming at V came to 2 bases and at J to 5 bases, leaving 5 bases not matched to a gene. The germline V gene has CDR1 LNHNV and CDR2 YYDKDF (reference sequence). The chain's CDR3 is CATSRWQGGTGELFF. Here the CDR3 DNA reads TGTGCCACCAGCAGATGGCAGGGAGGGACCGGGGAGCTGTTTTTT.

The chain links TRBV9 to TRBJ2-7, with 11 bases aligning to TRBD1. The CDR3 is 14 residues long. The V gene end was trimmed by 4 bases and the J gene end by 4 bases; junction bases not matched to a gene: 4. The germline CDR1 and CDR2 sequences are SGDLS and YYNGEE. CDR3 region: CASSLGQGAYEQYF. CDR3 nucleotides: TGTGCCAGCAGCCTAGGACAGGGGGCTTACGAGCAGTACTTC. The full variable domain, its missing parts supplied by reference TRBV9 and TRBJ2-7, is DSGVTQTPKHLITATGQRVTLRCSPRSGDLSVYWYQQSLDQGLQFLIQYYNGEERAKGNILERFSAQQFPDLHSELNLSSLELGDSALYFCASSLGQGAYEQYFGPGTRLTVT.

The V and J genes are TRBV2 and TRBJ2-1, with D maybe TRBD1 (6 bases). Trimming took 8 bases from V and 8 from J, leaving 13 bases between them. Germline-derived CDR1 and CDR2 are SNHLY and FYNNEI. The CDR3 totals 12 residues. The CDR3 loop reads CASGTRGDEQFF. CDR3 sequence (DNA): TGTGCCAGCGGTACCAGGGGAGATGAGCAGTTCTTC.

The chain joins TRBV5-5 to TRBJ2-2, with 7 bases identical to TRBD1. Germline assignment: CDR1 SGHKS and CDR2 YYEKEE (reference sequence). After removal of 5 bases from V and 4 bases from J, the junction contained 11 bases not matched to a gene. The CDR3 contains 16 residues. CDR3 loop: CASSPETDRATGELFF. CDR3 coding DNA: TGTGCCAGCAGTCCAGAAACCGACAGGGCCACCGGGGAGCTGTTTTTT.

The chain combines TRBV2 with TRBJ2-1; 10 positions agree with TRBD1. This CDR3 has 16 amino acids. CDR1 SNHLY and CDR2 FYNNEI come from the germline V gene. J gave up 2 bases and V 1 base, and 2 bases lay outside the gene matches. In DNA form, the CDR3 reads TGTGCCAGCAGTGAAGTCGGACAGGGGGCCTACAATGAGCAGTTCTTC. This sequence encodes CASSEVGQGAYNEQFF.

The genes are TRBV4-3 and TRBJ1-2; a weak D match, TRBD1 (5 bases). CDR3 length: 18 residues. Germline CDR1 LGHNA, CDR2 YSLEER. Trimming stripped 0 bases from V and 3 bases from J, with 20 bases between. The DNA of the CDR3 is TGCGCCAGCAGCCAAGATTTAACGCCGGGGGGAGGGGACTATGGCTACACCTTC. Encoded protein: CASSQDLTPGGGDYGYTF.

In regard to this clone: Other DNA sequences of this sample code for an identical CDR3. The chain links TRBV4-1 to TRBJ1-2; D not resolved. Per germline, CDR1 MGHRA and CDR2 YSYEKL. V shed 3 bases and J shed 8 bases, with 10 bases lying between them. The CDR3 extends over 12 amino acids. The CDR3 reads CASSHGRNGYTF. The CDR3 bases are TGCGCCAGCAGCCATGGCAGGAACGGCTACACCTTC.

This clone was seen a handful of times. The V gene is TRBV7-9, the J gene TRBJ1-6; perhaps TRBD1 as D (5 bases). Germline CDR1 is SEHNR and CDR2 is FQNEAQ (reference sequence). The ends were cut back, 5 bases at V and 7 bases at J, with 15 bases in the middle. The CDR3 spans 15 residues. The CDR3 spells CASSPGGAVNSPLHF. Here the CDR3 DNA reads TGTGCCAGCAGCCCGGGAGGGGCCGTGAATTCACCCCTCCACTTT.

V gene TRBV5-1 combines with J gene TRBJ1-2; D perhaps matches TRBD1 (5 bases). The V gene's germline CDR1 is SGHRS and CDR2 YFSETQ. The CDR3 is made up of 15 amino acids. Between the trimmed V and J ends, which lost 4 bases and 8 bases, there was a span of 21 bases. CDR3 nucleotides: TGCGCCAGCAGCCTACCCGCTGGGGGGGAAGGCGGCTACACCTTC. Translation: CASSLPAGGEGGYTF.

CDR3 coding DNA: TGTGCCACCAGCAGAGAGGTCGGGGGCACAGATACGCAGTATTTT. It translates to CATSREVGGTDTQYF. The chain links TRBV15 to TRBJ2-3, with a weak D call TRBD2 (5 bases). The length of the CDR3 is 15 residues. V was pared by 0 bases and J by 1 base, with 8 bases between. Germline V gene sequence: CDR1 LNHNV, CDR2 YYDKDF (reference sequence).

V usage is TRBV19 and J usage is TRBJ2-3; weak D call: TRBD2 (5 bases). Germline assignment: CDR1 LNHDA and CDR2 SQIVND (reference sequence). The CDR3 length is 14 residues. The V and J ends lost 0 bases and 6 bases respectively, with 10 bases between them. The CDR3 region is CASSIDLEADTQYF. CDR3 bases: TGTGCCAGTAGTATAGATCTGGAGGCGGATACGCAGTATTTT.

The chain carries TRBV2 and TRBJ1-2, with TRBD1 matching over 8 bases. CDR1 and CDR2 from the germline V gene are SNHLY and FYNNEI. The CDR3 covers 14 residues. V lost 6 bases to trimming and J lost 8 bases; unmatched junction nucleotides: 11. CDR3 loop: CASRQGAPLEGYTF. CDR3 nucleotides: TGTGCCAGCAGGCAGGGGGCACCTCTAGAAGGCTACACCTTC.

The rearrangement uses TRBV13 and TRBJ1-1, with 10 bases matching TRBD1. This CDR3 is 16 amino acids long. Germline V gene data show CDR1 as PRHDT and CDR2 as FYEKMQ (reference sequence). Trimming took 5 bases from V and 1 from J; bases not matched to a gene: 7. Here the CDR3 reads CASSKTGGAGNTEAFF. CDR3 in DNA: TGTGCCAGCAGCAAGACAGGGGGCGCAGGGAACACTGAAGCTTTCTTT.

This clone has a single count. The V call is TRBV5-1, the J call TRBJ2-1; possible D gene TRBD2, 7 bases. Germline values: CDR1 SGHRS, CDR2 YFSETQ. Trimming removed 4 bases from V and 10 bases from J, with 21 bases in between. The CDR3 runs 15 residues. CDR3 amino acids: CASSLEGGGLQEQFF. The CDR3 bases are TGCGCCAGCAGCCTGGAGGGGGGGGGCCTTCAGGAGCAGTTCTTC.

The rearrangement joins TRBV19 to TRBJ2-7; no firm D call. V lost 1 base to trimming and J lost 7 bases, with 11 bases between them. The CDR3 length is 13 residues. In germline, CDR1 is LNHDA, CDR2 SQIVND (reference sequence). The CDR3 nucleotides are TGTGCCAGTAGTATAGCGTTGATCTATGAGCAGTACTTC. Translating gives CASSIALIYEQYF.